This T cell receptor (beta chain) was identified during a study of graft-versus-host responses after intestinal transplantation. CDR1 and CDR2 (germline): SGHVS, FQNEAQ. The CDR3 has 15 residues. V gave up 5 bases and J gave up 7 bases, with 15 bases separating them. The assay was immunoSEQ multiplex PCR, and TCRdb's table has in-frame clones only and misses some. The top ten hold 0.96% of the sample, which has more than 20,000 clones, 70% to 90% seen once. The TCR originated in a human patient who received an intestinal transplant, so some T cells may come from the graft donor. The chain recombines TRBV7-8 with TRBJ1-6; the D gene is possibly TRBD1 (6 bases). The sample here was PBMCs, taken roughly 68 weeks after intestinal transplant. In DNA form, the CDR3 reads TGTGCCAGCAGCACGCGGACAGTCGTCAATTCACCCCTCCACTTT. It yields the protein CASSTRTVVNSPLHF.